This T cell receptor beta chain appears in the sequencing data of a study of blood T cell repertoires in COVID-19. At the level of the study: Collection of acute and convalescent COVID-19 samples took place in the United States, Italy and Spain. PBMCs, B-cell-depleted T cells, or T cells provided the cDNA or gDNA that made up the material.

Study processing details: Reference gene primer amplification gave nucleated cell count estimates. TCRdb keeps only in-frame clones here, not all; method: immunoSEQ multiplex PCR. For V, J and clone size, that table is used; D and trimming come from the DNA. Of about 4,900 clones listed, approximately 73% are singletons. This clonotype was obtained from a human donor in a cohort sampled during active COVID-19. The sample was peripheral blood.

The CDR3 bases are TGTGCCACCAGTGACCCCCTTGCGGCAGATACGCAGTATTTT. It yields the protein CATSDPLAADTQYF. This chain uses TRBV24-1 with TRBJ2-3; D is unclear. V lost 4 bases and J 4 bases, leaving 11 bases between the germline ends. CDR1 is KGHDR, CDR2 SFDVKD, per germline. The CDR3 has 14 residues.